The 7 T cell receptor beta chains listed next were all sequenced from one sample in a study of T cell responses to AZD1222 COVID-19 vaccine. This table comes from immunoSEQ multiplex PCR, and its TCRdb copy is limited to in-frame clones, with some not included. In the table there are more than 110,000 clones, over 85% of which are singletons. This specimen was peripheral blood, taken on day 0 of AZD1222 vaccination. The receptors were gathered from an adult in good health.

Concerning this clone itself: The junction shows a germline mismatch at one end, possibly a read error. This chain connects TRBV29-1 to TRBJ2-1; possibly TRBD1 for D (6 bases). Looked up from germline, CDR1 is SQVTM and CDR2 is ANQGSEA. The CDR3 sequence is 13 residues long. In DNA, the CDR3 is TGCAGCGGACAACAGGGTTCGGCAAGGATAACGGTCTTC. Translating it yields CSGQQGSARITVF.

The chain links TRBV6-5 to TRBJ1-1, with TRBD1 identical over 7 bases. The ends lost 4 bases at V and 1 base at J; junction bases unmatched: 6. Germline-derived CDR1 and CDR2 are MNHEY and SVGAGI. The CDR3 sequence is 15 residues long. The CDR3 reads CASSSQWTGNTEAFF. The CDR3 DNA reads TGTGCCAGCAGTTCCCAATGGACAGGGAACACTGAAGCTTTCTTT.

This chain uses TRBV29-1 with TRBJ1-5; perhaps TRBD1 as D (5 bases). In germline, CDR1 is SQVTM, CDR2 ANQGSEA. The length of the CDR3 is 13 residues. V was pared by 4 bases and J by 4 bases, with 11 bases between. The CDR3 coding sequence is TGCAGCGTTGGTAGGGACGGTAATCAGCCCCAGCATTTT. This translates into CSVGRDGNQPQHF. Full variable domain (outside the CDR3, taken from reference TRBV29-1 and TRBJ1-5): SAVISQKPSRDICQRGTSLTIQCQVDSQVTMMFWYRQQPGQSLTLIATANQGSEATYESGFVIDKFPISRPNLTFSTLTVSNMSPEDSSIYLCSVGRDGNQPQHFGDGTRLSIL.

This clone showed up just once. This sequence joins TRBV14 and TRBJ2-6; D is undetermined. CDR1 and CDR2 from the germline V gene are SGHDN and FVKESK. The ends were cut back, 2 bases at V and 0 bases at J, with 8 bases in the middle. The CDR3 runs to 16 residues. The CDR3 DNA reads TGTGCCAGCAGCCAAACCCTCTTCTCTGGGGCCAACGTCCTGACTTTC. It encodes CASSQTLFSGANVLTF. Together with reference TRBV14 and TRBJ2-6, the CDR3 gives the full variable domain: EAGVTQFPSHSVIEKGQTVTLRCDPISGHDNLYWYRRVMGKEIKFLLHFVKESKQDESGMPNNRFLAERTGGTYSTLKVQPAELEDSGVYFCASSQTLFSGANVLTFGAGSRLTVL.

This sequence joins TRBV6-5 and TRBJ2-7; D ambiguous. Germline-derived CDR1 and CDR2 are MNHEY and SVGAGI. The CDR3 extends over 12 amino acids. The CDR3 loop is CAQVRFTYEQYF. The DNA for the CDR3 is TGTGCGCAGGTTAGGTTTACTTACGAGCAGTACTTC.

J is TRBJ2-7 and V is TRBV25-1; D remains ambiguous. The germline V gene has CDR1 MGHDK and CDR2 SYGVNS. Trimming shortened V by 4 bases and J by 6 bases, and 7 bases separated the two germline ends. This CDR3 is 11 amino acids long. CDR3 in amino acids: CASSVLTEQYF. The CDR3, as DNA: TGTGCCAGCAGTGTTTTGACCGAGCAGTACTTC.

The rearrangement joins TRBV18 to TRBJ1-6; maybe TRBD1 (5 bases). The germline V and J ends were trimmed by 3 bases and 6 bases, with 9 bases remaining between them. The CDR3 is 14 amino acids. Per germline, CDR1 KGHSH and CDR2 LQKENI. Here the CDR3 reads CASSPGGTNSPLHF. CDR3 in DNA: TGTGCCAGCTCACCGGGGGGAACTAATTCACCCCTCCACTTT.